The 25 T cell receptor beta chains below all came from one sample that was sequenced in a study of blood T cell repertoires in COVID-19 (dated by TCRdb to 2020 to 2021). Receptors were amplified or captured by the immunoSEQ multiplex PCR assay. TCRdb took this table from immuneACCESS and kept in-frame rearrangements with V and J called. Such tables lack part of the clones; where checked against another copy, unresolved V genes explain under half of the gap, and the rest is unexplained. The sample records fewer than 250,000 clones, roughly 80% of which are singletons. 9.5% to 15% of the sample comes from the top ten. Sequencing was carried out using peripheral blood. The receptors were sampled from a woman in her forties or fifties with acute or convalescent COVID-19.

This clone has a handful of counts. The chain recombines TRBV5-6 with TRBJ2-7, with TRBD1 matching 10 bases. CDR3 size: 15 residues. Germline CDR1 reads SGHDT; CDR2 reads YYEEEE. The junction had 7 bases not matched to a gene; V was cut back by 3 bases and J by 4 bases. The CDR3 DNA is TGTGCCAGCAGCTCGATCGGGACAGGGGTTTACGAGCAGTACTTC. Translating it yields CASSSIGTGVYEQYF.

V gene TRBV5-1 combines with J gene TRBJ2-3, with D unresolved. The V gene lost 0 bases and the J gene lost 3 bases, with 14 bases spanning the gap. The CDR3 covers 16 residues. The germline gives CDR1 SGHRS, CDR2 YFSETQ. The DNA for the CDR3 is TGCGCCAGCAGCTTGGGGCTGGCCCTCCTGACAGATACGCAGTATTTT. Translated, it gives CASSLGLALLTDTQYF.

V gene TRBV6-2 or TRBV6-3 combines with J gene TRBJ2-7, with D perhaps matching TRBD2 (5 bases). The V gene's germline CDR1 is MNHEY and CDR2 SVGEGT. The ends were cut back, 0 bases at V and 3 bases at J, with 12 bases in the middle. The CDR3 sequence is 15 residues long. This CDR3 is CASSYSEERGYEQYF. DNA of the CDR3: TGTGCCAGCAGTTACTCGGAGGAACGGGGCTACGAGCAGTACTTC.

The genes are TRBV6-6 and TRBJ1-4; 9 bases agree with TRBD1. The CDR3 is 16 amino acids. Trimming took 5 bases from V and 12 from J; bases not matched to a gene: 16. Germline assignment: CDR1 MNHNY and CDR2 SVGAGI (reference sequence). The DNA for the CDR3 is TGTGCCAGCAGTCGACAGGGGGAGCGGAACGGCGGGGAACTGTTTTTT. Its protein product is CASSRQGERNGGELFF.

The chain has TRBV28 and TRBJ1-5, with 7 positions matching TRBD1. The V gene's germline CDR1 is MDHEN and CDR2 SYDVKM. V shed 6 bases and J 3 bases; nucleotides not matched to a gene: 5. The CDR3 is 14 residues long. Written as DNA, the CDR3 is TGTGCCAGCAGGGGGGGACAGTTCAATCAGCCCCAGCATTTT. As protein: CASRGGQFNQPQHF.

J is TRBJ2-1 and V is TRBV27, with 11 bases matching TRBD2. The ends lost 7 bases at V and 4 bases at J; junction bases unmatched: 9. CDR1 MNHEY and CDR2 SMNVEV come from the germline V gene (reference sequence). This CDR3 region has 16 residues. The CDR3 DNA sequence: TGTGCCAGCACGGCGGCCGGGACTAGCGGATACAATGAGCAGTTCTTC. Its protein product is CASTAAGTSGYNEQFF.

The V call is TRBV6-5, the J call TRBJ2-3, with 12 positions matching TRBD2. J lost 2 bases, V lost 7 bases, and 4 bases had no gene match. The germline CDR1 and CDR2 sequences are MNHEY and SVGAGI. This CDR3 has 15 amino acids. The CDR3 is CASKTSGGFTDTQYF. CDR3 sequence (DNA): TGTGCCAGCAAAACTAGCGGGGGGTTCACAGATACGCAGTATTTT.

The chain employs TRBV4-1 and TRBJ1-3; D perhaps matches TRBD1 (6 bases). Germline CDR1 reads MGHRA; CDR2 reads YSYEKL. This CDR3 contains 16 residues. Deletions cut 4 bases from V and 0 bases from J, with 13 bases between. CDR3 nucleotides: TGCGCCAGCAGCCCTCCCGGGACATTCTCTGGAAACACCATATATTTT. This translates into CASSPPGTFSGNTIYF.

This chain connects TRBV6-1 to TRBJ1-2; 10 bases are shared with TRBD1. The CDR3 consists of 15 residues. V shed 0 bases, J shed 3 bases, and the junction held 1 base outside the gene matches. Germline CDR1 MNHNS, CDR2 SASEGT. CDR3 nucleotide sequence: TGTGCCAGCAGTGAAGCGGGGACAGGGGACTATGGCTACACCTTC. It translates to CASSEAGTGDYGYTF.

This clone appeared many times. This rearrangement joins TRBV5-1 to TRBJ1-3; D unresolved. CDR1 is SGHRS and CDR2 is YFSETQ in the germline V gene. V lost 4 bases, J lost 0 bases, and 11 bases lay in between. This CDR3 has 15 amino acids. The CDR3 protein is CASSPGLSSGNTIYF. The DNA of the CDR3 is TGCGCCAGCAGCCCTGGACTCAGCTCTGGAAACACCATATATTTT.

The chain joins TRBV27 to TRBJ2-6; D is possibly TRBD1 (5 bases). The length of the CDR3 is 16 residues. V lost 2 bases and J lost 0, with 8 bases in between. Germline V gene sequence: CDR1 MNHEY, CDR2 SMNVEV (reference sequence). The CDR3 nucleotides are TGTGCCAGCAGTTTAGCAGGGATCTCTGGGGCCAACGTCCTGACTTTC. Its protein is CASSLAGISGANVLTF.

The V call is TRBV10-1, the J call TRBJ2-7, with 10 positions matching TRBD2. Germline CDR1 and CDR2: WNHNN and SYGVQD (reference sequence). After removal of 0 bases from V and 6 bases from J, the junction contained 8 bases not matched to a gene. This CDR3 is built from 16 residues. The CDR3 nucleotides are TGCGCCAGCAGTGAGTCGAGAACTAGCGGGGCGAGCGAGCAGTACTTC. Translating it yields CASSESRTSGASEQYF.

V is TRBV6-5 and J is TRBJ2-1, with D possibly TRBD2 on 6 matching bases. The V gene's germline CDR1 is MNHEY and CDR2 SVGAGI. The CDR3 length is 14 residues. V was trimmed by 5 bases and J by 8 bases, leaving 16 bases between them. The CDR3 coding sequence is TGTGCCAGCAGTCTGGGAGGCGGATGGGATGAGCAGTTCTTC. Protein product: CASSLGGGWDEQFF.

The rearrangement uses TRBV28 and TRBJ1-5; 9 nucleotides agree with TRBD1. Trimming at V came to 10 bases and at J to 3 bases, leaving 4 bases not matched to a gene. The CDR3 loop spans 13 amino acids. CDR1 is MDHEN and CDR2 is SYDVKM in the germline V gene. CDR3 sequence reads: CATTGGYNQPQHF. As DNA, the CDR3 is TGTGCCACTACAGGGGGCTACAATCAGCCCCAGCATTTT. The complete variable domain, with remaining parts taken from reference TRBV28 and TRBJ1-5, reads DVKVTQSSRYLVKRTGEKVFLECVQDMDHENMFWYRQDPGLGLRLIYFSYDVKMKEKGDIPEGYSVSREKKERFSLILESASTNQTSMYLCATTGGYNQPQHFGDGTRLSIL.

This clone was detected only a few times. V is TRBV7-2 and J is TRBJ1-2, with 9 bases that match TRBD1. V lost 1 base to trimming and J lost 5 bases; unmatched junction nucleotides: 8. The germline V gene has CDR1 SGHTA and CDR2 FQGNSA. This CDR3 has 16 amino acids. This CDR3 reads CASSLGGGQGGYGYTF. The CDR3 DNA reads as TGTGCCAGCAGCTTAGGAGGGGGACAGGGCGGGTATGGCTACACCTTC.

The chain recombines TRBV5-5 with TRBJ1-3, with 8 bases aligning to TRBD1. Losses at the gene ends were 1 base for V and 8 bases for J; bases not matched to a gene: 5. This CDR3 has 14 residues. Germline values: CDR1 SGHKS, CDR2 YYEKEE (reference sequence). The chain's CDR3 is CASSLSRGLDTIYF. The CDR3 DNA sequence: TGTGCCAGCAGCTTGAGCAGGGGGCTTGACACCATATATTTT.

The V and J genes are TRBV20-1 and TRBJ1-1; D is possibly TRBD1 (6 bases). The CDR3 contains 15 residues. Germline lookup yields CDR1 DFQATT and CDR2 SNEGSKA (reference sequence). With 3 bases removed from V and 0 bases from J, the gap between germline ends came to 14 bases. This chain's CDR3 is CSASSQGRVNTEAFF. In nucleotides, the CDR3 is TGCAGTGCTAGTTCCCAGGGGAGAGTGAACACTGAAGCTTTCTTT.

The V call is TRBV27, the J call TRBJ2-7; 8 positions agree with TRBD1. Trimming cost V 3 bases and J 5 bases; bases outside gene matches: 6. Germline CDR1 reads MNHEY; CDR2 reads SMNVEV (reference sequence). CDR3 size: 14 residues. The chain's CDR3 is CASSFRTGSDEQYF. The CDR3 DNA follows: TGTGCCAGCAGTTTCCGGACAGGGAGCGACGAGCAGTACTTC.

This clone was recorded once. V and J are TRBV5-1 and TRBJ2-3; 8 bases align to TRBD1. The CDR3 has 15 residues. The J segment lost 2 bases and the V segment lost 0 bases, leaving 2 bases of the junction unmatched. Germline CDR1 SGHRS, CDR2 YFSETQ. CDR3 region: CASSLGQGFTDTQYF. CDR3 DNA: TGCGCCAGCAGCTTGGGACAGGGGTTCACAGATACGCAGTATTTT. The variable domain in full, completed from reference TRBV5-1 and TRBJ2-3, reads KAGVTQTPRYLIKTRGQQVTLSCSPISGHRSVSWYQQTPGQGLQFLFEYFSETQRNKGNFPGRFSGRQFSNSRSEMNVSTLELGDSALYLCASSLGQGFTDTQYFGPGTRLTVL.

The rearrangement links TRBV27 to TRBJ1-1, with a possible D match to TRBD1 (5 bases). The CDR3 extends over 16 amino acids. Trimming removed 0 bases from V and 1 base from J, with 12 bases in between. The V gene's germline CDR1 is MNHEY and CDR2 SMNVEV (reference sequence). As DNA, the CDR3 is TGTGCCAGCAGTTTATCCGGGGGGGTGAGGAACACTGAAGCTTTCTTT. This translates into CASSLSGGVRNTEAFF.

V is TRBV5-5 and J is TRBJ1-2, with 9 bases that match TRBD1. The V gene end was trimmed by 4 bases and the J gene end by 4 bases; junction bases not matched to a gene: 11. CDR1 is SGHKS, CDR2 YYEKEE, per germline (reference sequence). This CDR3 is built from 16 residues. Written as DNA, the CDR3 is TGTGCCAGCAGCCCATGGACAGGGGAGGGTCGCTATGGCTACACCTTC. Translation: CASSPWTGEGRYGYTF.

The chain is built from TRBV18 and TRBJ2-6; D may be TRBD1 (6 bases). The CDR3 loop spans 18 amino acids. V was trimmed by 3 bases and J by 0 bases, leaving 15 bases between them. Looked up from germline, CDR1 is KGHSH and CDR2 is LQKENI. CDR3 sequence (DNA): TGTGCCAGCTCACCGGCGGACAGATTCATCTCTGGGGCCAACGTCCTGACTTTC. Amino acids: CASSPADRFISGANVLTF. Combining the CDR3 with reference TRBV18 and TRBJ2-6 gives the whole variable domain NAGVMQNPRHLVRRRGQEARLRCSPMKGHSHVYWYRQLPEEGLKFMVYLQKENIIDESGMPKERFSAEFPKEGPSILRIQQVVRGDSAAYFCASSPADRFISGANVLTFGAGSRLTVL.

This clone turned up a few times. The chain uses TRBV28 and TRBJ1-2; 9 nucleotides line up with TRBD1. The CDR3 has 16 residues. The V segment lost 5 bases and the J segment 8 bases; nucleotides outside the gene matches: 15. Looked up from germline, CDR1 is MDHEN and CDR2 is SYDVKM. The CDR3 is CASSPLQGAIGGGYTF. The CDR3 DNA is TGTGCCAGCAGTCCATTACAGGGGGCGATAGGAGGAGGCTACACCTTC.

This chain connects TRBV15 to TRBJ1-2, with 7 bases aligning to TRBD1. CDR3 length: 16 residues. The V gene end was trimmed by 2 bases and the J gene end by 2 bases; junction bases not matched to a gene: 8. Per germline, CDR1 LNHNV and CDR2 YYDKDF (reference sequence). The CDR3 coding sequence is TGTGCCACCAGCAGACCCGGGACAGAGGGGAACTATGGCTACACCTTC. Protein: CATSRPGTEGNYGYTF. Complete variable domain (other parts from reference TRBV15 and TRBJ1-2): DAMVIQNPRYQVTQFGKPVTLSCSQTLNHNVMYWYQQKSSQAPKLLFHYYDKDFNNEADTPDNFQSRRPNTSFCFLDIRSPGLGDTAMYLCATSRPGTEGNYGYTFGSGTRLTVV.

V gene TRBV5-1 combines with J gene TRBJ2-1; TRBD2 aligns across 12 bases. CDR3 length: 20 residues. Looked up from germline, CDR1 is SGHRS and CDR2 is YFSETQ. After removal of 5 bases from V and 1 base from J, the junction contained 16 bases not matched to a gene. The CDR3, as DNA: TGCGCCAGCAGTCCTCGGCGGGACAGAGGACTAGCGGGATCCTACAATGAGCAGTTCTTC. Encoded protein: CASSPRRDRGLAGSYNEQFF. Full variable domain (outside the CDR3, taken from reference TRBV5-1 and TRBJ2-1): KAGVTQTPRYLIKTRGQQVTLSCSPISGHRSVSWYQQTPGQGLQFLFEYFSETQRNKGNFPGRFSGRQFSNSRSEMNVSTLELGDSALYLCASSPRRDRGLAGSYNEQFFGPGTRLTVL.